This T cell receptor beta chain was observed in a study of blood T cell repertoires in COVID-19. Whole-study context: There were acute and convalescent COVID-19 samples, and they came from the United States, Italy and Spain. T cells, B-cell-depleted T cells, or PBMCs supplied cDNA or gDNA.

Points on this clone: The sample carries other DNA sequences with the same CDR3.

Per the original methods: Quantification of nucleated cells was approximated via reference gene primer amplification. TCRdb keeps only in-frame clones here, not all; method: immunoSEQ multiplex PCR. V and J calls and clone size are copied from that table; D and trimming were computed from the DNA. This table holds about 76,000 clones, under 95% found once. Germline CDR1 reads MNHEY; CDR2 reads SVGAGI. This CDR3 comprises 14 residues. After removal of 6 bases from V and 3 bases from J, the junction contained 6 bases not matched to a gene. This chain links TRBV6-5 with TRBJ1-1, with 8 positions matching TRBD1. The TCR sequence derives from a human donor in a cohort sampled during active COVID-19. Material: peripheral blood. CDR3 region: CASSRNRGDTEAFF. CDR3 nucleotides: TGTGCCAGCAGCCGAAACAGGGGGGACACTGAAGCTTTCTTT.